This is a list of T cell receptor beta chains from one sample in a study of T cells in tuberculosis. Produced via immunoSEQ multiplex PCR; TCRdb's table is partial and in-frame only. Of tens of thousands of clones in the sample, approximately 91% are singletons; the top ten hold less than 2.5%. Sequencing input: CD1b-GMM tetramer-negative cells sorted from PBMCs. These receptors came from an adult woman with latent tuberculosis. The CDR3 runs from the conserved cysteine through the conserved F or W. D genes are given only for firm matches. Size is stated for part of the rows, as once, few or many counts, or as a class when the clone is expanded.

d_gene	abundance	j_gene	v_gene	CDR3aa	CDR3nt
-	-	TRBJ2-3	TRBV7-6	CASKAGASTDTQYF	TGTGCCAGCAAGGCGGGGGCTAGCACAGATACGCAGTATTTT
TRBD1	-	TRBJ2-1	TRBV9	CASSVGLGQGNEQFF	TGTGCCAGCAGCGTAGGTTTGGGACAGGGCAATGAGCAGTTCTTC
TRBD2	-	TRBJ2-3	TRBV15	CATSSGAGGSTDTQYF	TGTGCCACCAGCAGCGGAGCGGGGGGAAGCACAGATACGCAGTATTTT
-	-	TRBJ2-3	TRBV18	CASSPPSRTDTQYF	TGTGCCAGCTCACCCCCCTCCCGCACAGATACGCAGTATTTT
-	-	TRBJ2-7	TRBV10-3	CAISESDYYEQYF	TGTGCCATCAGTGAGTCAGACTACTACGAGCAGTACTTC
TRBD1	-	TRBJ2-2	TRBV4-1	CASSQGQGLVTNTGELFF	TGCGCCAGCAGCCAGGGACAGGGCCTTGTCACGAACACCGGGGAGCTGTTTTTT
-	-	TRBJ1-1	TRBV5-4	CASTSGQGRTEAFF	TGTGCCAGCACCTCTGGCCAGGGGCGGACTGAAGCTTTCTTT
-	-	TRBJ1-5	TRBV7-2	CASSTRQGNQPQHF	TGTGCCAGCAGCACCCGACAGGGCAATCAGCCCCAGCATTTT
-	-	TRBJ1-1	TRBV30	CAWSKRGALMNTEAFF	TGTGCCTGGAGTAAACGGGGGGCCCTAATGAACACTGAAGCTTTCTTT
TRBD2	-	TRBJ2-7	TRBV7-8	CASRLSSGAYEQYF	TGTGCCAGCAGGTTATCTAGCGGTGCCTACGAGCAGTACTTC
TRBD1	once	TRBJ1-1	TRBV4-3	CASSPADRRNTEAFF	TGCGCCAGCAGCCCAGCGGACAGGAGGAACACTGAAGCTTTCTTT
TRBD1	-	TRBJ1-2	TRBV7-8	CASSPEQDRGHGYTF	TGTGCCAGCAGCCCCGAACAGGACAGGGGGCACGGCTACACCTTC
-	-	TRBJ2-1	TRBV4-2	CASSRTTVTRMGREQFF	TGTGCCAGCAGCCGAACGACGGTGACTAGAATGGGCAGGGAGCAGTTCTTC
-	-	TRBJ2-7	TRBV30	CAWSTGPSEQYF	TGTGCCTGGAGTACCGGTCCGTCCGAGCAGTACTTC
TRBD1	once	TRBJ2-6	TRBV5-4	CASRSSGTGVPDGANVLTF	TGTGCCAGCAGATCGTCCGGGACAGGCGTTCCGGACGGGGCCAACGTCCTGACTTTC
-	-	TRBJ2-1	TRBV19	CASSIAAGGSSSNEQFF	TGTGCCAGTAGTATAGCCGCGGGCGGGTCCTCGAGTAATGAGCAGTTCTTC
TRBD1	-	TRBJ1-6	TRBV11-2	CASSPGQGSPLHF	TGTGCCAGCAGCCCAGGACAGGGTTCACCCCTCCACTTT
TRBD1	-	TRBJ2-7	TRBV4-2	CASSHDRVEQYF	TGTGCCAGCAGCCACGACAGGGTCGAGCAGTACTTC
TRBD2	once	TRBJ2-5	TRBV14	CASSHLAGGSPQETQYF	TGTGCCAGCAGCCATCTAGCGGGGGGAAGCCCCCAAGAGACCCAGTACTTC
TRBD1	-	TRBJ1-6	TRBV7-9	CASSPPPGTGVLSPLHF	TGTGCCAGCAGCCCCCCTCCCGGGACAGGGGTTCTTTCACCCCTCCACTTT
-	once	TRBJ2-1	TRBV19	CASSQDGGSYNEQFF	TGTGCCAGTAGTCAGGACGGGGGCTCCTACAATGAGCAGTTCTTC
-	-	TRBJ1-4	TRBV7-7	CASSHLDSDFATNEKLFF	TGTGCTAGCAGCCACCTAGACAGCGACTTTGCAACTAATGAAAAACTGTTTTTT
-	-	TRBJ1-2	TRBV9	CASSHSGQKANYGYTF	TGTGCCAGCAGCCACTCAGGACAGAAAGCTAACTATGGCTACACCTTC
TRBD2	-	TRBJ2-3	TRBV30	CAWSVGGLEADTQYF	TGTGCCTGGAGTGTAGGGGGACTAGAAGCCGATACGCAGTATTTT
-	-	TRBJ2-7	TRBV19	CASSSRDEQYF	TGTGCCAGTAGTTCTCGGGACGAGCAGTACTTC
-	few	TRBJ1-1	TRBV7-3	CASSLGGGTEAFF	TGTGCCAGCAGCTTAGGGGGAGGCACTGAAGCTTTCTTT
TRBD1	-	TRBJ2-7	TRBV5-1	CASSLGTGFIYEQYF	TGCGCCAGCAGCTTGGGGACAGGGTTTATCTACGAGCAGTACTTC
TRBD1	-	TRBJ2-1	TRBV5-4	CASSPGTENYNEQFF	TGTGCCAGCAGCCCTGGGACAGAGAATTACAATGAGCAGTTCTTC
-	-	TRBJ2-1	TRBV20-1	CSASYYNEQFF	TGCAGTGCTAGCTATTATAATGAGCAGTTCTTC
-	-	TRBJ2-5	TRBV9	CASSVGATGETQYF	TGTGCCAGCAGCGTAGGGGCTACAGGAGAGACCCAGTACTTC
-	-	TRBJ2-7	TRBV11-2	CASSFQTGTYEQYF	TGTGCCAGCAGCTTTCAGACAGGTACCTACGAGCAGTACTTC
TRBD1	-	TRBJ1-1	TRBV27	CASSPRTGGRRGTEAFF	TGTGCCAGCAGCCCTCGGACAGGGGGCCGCCGAGGCACTGAAGCTTTCTTT
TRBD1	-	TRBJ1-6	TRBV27	CASKINRGYNSPLHF	TGTGCCAGCAAAATAAACAGGGGGTATAATTCACCCCTCCACTTT
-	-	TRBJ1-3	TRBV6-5	CASTPRGAGNTIYF	TGTGCCAGCACTCCACGGGGGGCTGGAAACACCATATATTTT
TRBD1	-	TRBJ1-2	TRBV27	CASSFTGQGSYTF	TGTGCCAGCAGTTTCACGGGACAGGGGAGCTACACCTTC
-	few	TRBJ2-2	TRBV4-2	CASTTNPNTGELFF	TGTGCCAGCACCACAAATCCAAACACCGGGGAGCTGTTTTTT
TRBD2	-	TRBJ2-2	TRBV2	CASSVTSGGAPGELFF	TGTGCCAGCAGTGTCACTAGCGGGGGGGCCCCAGGGGAGCTGTTTTTT
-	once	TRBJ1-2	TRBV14	CASSQRSDYGYTF	TGTGCCAGCAGCCAGCGAAGTGACTATGGCTACACCTTC
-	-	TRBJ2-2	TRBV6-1	CASTLGQTNTGELFF	TGTGCCAGCACCCTCGGACAAACGAACACCGGGGAGCTGTTTTTT
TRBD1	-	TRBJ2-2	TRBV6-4	CASSETPGQGPGELFF	TGTGCCAGCAGTGAAACGCCGGGACAGGGGCCCGGGGAGCTGTTTTTT
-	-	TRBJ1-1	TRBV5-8	CASSPGTTMGNTEAFF	TGTGCCAGCAGCCCCGGGACAACCATGGGGAACACTGAAGCTTTCTTT
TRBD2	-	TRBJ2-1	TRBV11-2	CASSLSSGGANEQFF	TGTGCCAGCAGCTTATCAAGCGGGGGGGCCAATGAGCAGTTCTTC
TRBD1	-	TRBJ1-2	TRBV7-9	CASSLDRGLGYGYTF	TGTGCCAGCAGCTTGGACAGGGGGCTAGGTTATGGCTACACCTTC
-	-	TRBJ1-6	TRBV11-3	CASSERQGGESNSPLHF	TGTGCCAGCAGCGAGCGACAAGGGGGGGAGTCTAATTCACCCCTCCACTTT
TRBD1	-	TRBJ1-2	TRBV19	CASSPRTGNYGYTF	TGTGCCAGTAGTCCGAGGACAGGGAACTATGGCTACACCTTC
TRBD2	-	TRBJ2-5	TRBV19	CASSRAGATGTQYF	TGTGCCAGTAGTAGAGCGGGGGCTACCGGGACCCAGTACTTC
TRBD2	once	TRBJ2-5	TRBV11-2	CASSPGTSVGTQYF	TGTGCCAGCAGCCCAGGGACTAGCGTCGGGACCCAGTACTTC
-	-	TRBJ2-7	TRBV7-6	CASSPGLQRHEQYF	TGTGCCAGCAGCCCGGGACTCCAACGACACGAGCAGTACTTC
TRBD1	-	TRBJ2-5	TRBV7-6	CASSLAGPGRGETQYF	TGTGCCAGCAGCTTAGCGGGTCCCGGCAGGGGGGAGACCCAGTACTTC
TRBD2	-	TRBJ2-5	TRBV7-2	CASSPQGPRGGHETQYF	TGTGCCAGCAGCCCCCAGGGGCCCCGGGGGGGACATGAGACCCAGTACTTC
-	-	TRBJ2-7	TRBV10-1	CASSDTRGVSSYEQYF	TGCGCCAGCAGTGATACCCGGGGAGTGAGCTCCTACGAGCAGTACTTC
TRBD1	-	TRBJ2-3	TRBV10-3	CAIRTGGMTDTQYF	TGTGCCATCCGGACAGGGGGCATGACAGATACGCAGTATTTT
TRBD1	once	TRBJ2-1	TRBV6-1	CAITGQGSYNEQFF	TGTGCCATCACGGGACAGGGCTCCTACAATGAGCAGTTCTTC
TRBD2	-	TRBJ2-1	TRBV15	CATSRDGGGYYNEQFF	TGTGCCACCAGCAGAGACGGGGGGGGTTATTACAATGAGCAGTTCTTC